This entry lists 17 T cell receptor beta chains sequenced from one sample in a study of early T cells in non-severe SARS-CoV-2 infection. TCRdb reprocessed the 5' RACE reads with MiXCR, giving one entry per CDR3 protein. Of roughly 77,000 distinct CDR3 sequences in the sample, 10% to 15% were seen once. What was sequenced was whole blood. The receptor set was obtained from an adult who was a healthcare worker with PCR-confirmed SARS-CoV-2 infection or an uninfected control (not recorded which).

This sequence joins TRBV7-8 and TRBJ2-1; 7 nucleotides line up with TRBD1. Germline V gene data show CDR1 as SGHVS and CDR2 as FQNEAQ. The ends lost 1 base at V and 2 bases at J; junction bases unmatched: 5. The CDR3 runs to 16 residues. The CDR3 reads CASSLVTGIAYNEQFF. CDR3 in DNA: TGTGCCAGCAGCTTAGTGACAGGGATTGCCTACAATGAGCAGTTCTTC. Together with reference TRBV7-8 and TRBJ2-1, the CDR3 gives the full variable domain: GAGVSQSPRYKVAKRGQDVALRCDPISGHVSLFWYQQALGQGPEFLTYFQNEAQLDKSGLPSDRFFAERPEGSVSTLKIQRTQQEDSAVYLCASSLVTGIAYNEQFFGPGTRLTVL.

The DNA of the CDR3 is TGTGCCAGCAGCTTGGCCCTGGGACAGGGCACAGATACGCAGTATTTT. Residues: CASSLALGQGTDTQYF. J is TRBJ2-3 and V is TRBV5-4, with 8 bases lining up with TRBD1. CDR1 SGHNT and CDR2 YYREEE come from the germline V gene (reference sequence). The junction had 4 bases not matched to a gene; V was cut back by 0 bases and J by 1 base. The CDR3 loop spans 16 amino acids.

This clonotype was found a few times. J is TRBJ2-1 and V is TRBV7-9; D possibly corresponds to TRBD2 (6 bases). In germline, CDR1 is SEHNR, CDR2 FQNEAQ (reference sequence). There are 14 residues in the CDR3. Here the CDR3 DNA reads TGTGCTATACTAGCTGGGAGCTCCTACAATGAGCAGTTCTTC. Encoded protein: CAILAGSSYNEQFF.

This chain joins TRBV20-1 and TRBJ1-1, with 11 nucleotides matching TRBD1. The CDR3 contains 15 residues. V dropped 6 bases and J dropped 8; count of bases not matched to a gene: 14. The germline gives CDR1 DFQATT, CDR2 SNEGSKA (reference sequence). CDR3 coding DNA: TGCAGTGCCGTGGACAGGGGGCGAAGGGTAAGAGAAGCTTTCTTT. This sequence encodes CSAVDRGRRVREAFF.

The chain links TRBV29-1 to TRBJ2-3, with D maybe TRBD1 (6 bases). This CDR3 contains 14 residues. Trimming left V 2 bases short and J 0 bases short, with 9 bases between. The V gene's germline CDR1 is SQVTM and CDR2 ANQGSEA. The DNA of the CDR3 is TGCAGCGTTGAACGACAGGTTAGCACAGATACGCAGTATTTT. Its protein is CSVERQVSTDTQYF.

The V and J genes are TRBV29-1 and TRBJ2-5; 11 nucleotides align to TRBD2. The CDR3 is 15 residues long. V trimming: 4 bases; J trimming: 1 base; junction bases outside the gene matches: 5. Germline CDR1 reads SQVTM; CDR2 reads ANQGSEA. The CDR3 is CSVGRGTSGQETQYF. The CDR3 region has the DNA TGCAGCGTTGGCCGAGGGACTAGCGGCCAAGAGACCCAGTACTTC.

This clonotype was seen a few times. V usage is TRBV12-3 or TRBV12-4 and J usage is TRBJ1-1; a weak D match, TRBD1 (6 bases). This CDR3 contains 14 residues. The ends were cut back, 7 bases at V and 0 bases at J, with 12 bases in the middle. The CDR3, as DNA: TGTGCCAGCAATGAGGGGGGTATGAACACTGAAGCTTTCTTT. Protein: CASNEGGMNTEAFF.

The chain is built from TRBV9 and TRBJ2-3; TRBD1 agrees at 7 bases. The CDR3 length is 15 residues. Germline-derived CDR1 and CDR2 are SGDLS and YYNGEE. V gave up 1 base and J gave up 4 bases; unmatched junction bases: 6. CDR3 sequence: CASSVSTGSPDTQYF. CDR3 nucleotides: TGTGCCAGCAGCGTATCGACAGGGTCCCCAGATACGCAGTATTTT.

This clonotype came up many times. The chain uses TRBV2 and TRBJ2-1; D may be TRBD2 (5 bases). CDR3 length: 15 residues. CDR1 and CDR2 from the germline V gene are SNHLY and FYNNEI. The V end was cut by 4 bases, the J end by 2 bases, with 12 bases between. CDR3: CASSVPGKTYNEQFF. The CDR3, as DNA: TGTGCCAGCAGTGTTCCGGGAAAAACCTACAATGAGCAGTTCTTC.

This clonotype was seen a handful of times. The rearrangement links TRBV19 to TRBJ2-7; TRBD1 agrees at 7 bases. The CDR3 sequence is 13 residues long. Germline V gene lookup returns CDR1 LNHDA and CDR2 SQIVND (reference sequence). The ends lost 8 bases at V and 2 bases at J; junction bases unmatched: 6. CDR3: CASRAGTAYEQYF. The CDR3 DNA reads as TGTGCCAGTCGCGCCGGGACAGCCTACGAGCAGTACTTC.

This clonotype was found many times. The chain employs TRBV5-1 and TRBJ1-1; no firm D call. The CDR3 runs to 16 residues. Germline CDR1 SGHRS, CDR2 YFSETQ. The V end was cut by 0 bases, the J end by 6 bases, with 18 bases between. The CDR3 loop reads CASSLVGSGRGAEAFF. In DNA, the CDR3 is TGCGCCAGCAGCTTGGTAGGGAGCGGCCGGGGAGCTGAAGCTTTCTTT.

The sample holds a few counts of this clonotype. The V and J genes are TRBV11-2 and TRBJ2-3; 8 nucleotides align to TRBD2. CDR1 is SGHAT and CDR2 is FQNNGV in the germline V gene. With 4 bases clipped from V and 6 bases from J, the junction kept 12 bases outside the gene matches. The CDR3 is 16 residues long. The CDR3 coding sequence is TGTGCCAGCAGCTCCAGGACTAGCCTTACTAGGGATACGCAGTATTTT. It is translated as CASSSRTSLTRDTQYF.

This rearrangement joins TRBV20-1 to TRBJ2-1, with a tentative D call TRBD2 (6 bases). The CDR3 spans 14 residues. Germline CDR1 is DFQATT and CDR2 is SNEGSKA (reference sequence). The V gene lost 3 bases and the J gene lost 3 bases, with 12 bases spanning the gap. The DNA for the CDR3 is TGCAGTGCTAGGGGGGGACGAGGCTACAATGAGCAGTTCTTC. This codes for CSARGGRGYNEQFF.

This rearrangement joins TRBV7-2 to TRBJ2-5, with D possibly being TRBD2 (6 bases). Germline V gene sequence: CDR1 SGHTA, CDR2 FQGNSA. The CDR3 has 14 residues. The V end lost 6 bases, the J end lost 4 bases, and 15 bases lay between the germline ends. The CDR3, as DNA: TGTGCCAGCAGATCCCGGGGGTTGGGAGAGACCCAGTACTTC. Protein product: CASRSRGLGETQYF.

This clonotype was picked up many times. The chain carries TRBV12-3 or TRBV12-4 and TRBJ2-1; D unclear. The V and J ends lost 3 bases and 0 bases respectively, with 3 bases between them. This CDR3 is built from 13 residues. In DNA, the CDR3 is TGTGCCAGCAGTTTTGGCTCCTACAATGAGCAGTTCTTC. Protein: CASSFGSYNEQFF.

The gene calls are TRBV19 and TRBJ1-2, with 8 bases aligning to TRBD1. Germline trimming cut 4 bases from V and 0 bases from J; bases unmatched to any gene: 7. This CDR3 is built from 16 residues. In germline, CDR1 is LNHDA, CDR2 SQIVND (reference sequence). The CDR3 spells CASSTTSTGANYGYTF. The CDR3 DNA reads TGTGCCAGTAGTACGACTTCGACAGGGGCTAACTATGGCTACACCTTC.

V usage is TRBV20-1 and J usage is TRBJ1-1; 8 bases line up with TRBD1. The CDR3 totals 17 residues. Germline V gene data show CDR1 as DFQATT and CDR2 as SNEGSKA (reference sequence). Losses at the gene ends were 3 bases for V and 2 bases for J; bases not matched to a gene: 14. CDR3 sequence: CSARPRQGNYHNTEAFF. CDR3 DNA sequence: TGCAGTGCTAGGCCCCGACAGGGGAATTACCACAACACTGAAGCTTTCTTT.